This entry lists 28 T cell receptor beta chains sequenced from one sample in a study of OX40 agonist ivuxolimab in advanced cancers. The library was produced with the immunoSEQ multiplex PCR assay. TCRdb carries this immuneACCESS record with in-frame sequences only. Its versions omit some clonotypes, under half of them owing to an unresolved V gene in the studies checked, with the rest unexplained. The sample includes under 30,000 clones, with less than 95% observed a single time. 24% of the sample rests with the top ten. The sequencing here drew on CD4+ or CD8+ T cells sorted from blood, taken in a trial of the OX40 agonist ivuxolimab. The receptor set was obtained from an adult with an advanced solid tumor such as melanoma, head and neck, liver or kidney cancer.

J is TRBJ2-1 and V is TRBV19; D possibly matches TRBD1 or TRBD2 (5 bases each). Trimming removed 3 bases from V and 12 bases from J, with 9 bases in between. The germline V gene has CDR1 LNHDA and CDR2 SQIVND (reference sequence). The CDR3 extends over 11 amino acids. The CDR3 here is CASSIGAGQFF. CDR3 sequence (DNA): TGTGCCAGTAGTATCGGGGCGGGGCAGTTCTTC.

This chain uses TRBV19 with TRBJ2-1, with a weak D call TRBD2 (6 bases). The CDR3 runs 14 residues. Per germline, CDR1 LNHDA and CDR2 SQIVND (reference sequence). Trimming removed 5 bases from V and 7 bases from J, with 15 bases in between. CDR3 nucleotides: TGTGCCAGTAGTTTCGGGGGAGGCGGGAATGAGCAGTTCTTC. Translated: CASSFGGGGNEQFF.

Here the CDR3 reads CASSQVGGDYQETQYF. CDR3 bases: TGTGCCAGCAGCCAAGTGGGAGGGGATTACCAAGAGACCCAGTACTTC. The chain is built from TRBV4-2 and TRBJ2-5; 7 bases agree with TRBD2. The CDR3 spans 16 residues. The germline CDR1 and CDR2 sequences are LGHNA and YNFKEQ. V shed 1 base, J shed 0 bases, and the junction held 5 bases outside the gene matches.

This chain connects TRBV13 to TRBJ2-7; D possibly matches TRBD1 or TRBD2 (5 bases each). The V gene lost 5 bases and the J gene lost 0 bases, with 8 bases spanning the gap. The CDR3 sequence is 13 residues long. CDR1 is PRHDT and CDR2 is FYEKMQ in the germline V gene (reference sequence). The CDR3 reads CASSAGTSYEQYF. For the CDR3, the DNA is TGTGCCAGCAGCGCCGGGACCTCCTACGAGCAGTACTTC.

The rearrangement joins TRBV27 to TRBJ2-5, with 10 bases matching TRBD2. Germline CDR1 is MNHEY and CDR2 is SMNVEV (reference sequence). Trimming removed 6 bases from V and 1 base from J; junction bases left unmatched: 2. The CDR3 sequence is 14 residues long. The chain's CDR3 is CASRLAGGQETQYF. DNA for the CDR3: TGTGCCAGCAGATTAGCGGGAGGCCAAGAGACCCAGTACTTC.

The CDR3 region is CASSQEVGRGEQETQYF. CDR3 bases: TGCGCCAGCAGCCAAGAAGTGGGGAGGGGGGAACAAGAGACCCAGTACTTC. V usage is TRBV4-3 and J usage is TRBJ2-5, with D perhaps matching TRBD2 (7 bases). V was cut by 0 bases and J by 2 bases, with 16 bases left in between. The CDR3 is 17 residues long. Germline loops: CDR1 LGHNA, CDR2 YSLEER.

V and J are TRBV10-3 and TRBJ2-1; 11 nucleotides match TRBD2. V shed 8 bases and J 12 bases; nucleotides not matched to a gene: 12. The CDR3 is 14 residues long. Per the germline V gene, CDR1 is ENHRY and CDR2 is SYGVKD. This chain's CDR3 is CAIGSGTSGLGQFF. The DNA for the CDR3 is TGTGCCATCGGATCCGGGACTAGCGGCCTTGGGCAGTTCTTC.

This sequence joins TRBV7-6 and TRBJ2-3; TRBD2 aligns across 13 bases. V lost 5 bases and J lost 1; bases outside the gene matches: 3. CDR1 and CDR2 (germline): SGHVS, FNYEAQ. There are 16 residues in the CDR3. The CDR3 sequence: CASSTGLAGGTDTQYF. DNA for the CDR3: TGTGCCAGCAGCACCGGACTAGCGGGAGGCACAGATACGCAGTATTTT.

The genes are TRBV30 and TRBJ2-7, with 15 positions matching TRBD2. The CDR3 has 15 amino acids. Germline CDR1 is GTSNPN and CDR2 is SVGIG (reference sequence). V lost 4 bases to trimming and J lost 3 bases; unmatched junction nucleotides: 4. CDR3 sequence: CAWTGTSGRIYEQYF. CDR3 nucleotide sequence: TGTGCCTGGACCGGGACTAGCGGGAGGATCTACGAGCAGTACTTC.

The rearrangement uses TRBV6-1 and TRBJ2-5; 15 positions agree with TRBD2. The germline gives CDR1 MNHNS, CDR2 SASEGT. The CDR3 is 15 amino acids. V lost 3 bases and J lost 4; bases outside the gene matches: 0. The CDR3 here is CASSEGLAGGETQYF. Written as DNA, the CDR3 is TGTGCCAGCAGTGAGGGACTAGCGGGAGGAGAGACCCAGTACTTC.

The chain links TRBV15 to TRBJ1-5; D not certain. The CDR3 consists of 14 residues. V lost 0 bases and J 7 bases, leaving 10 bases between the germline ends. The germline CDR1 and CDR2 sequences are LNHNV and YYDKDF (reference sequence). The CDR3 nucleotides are TGTGCCACCAGCAGAGATGTTGGAGAGCAGCCCCAGCATTTT. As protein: CATSRDVGEQPQHF.

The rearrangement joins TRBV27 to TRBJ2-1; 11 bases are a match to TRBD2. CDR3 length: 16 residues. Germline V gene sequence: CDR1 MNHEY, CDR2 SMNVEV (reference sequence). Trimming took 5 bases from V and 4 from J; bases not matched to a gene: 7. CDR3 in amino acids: CASSQLAGGPYNEQFF. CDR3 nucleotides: TGTGCCAGCAGTCAATTAGCGGGAGGGCCTTACAATGAGCAGTTCTTC.

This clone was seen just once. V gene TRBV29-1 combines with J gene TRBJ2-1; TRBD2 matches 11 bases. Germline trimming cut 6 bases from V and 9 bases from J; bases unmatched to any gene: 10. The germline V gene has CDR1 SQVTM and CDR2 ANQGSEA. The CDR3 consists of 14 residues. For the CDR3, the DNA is TGCAGCGTCCAACTAGCGGGAGTGCAGGGTGAGCAGTTCTTC. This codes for CSVQLAGVQGEQFF.

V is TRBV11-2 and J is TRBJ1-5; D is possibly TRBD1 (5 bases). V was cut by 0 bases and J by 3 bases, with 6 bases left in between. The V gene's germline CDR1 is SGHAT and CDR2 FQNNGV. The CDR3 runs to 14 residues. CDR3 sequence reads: CASSLDRVNQPQHF. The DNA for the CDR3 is TGTGCCAGCAGCTTAGACAGGGTCAATCAGCCCCAGCATTTT.

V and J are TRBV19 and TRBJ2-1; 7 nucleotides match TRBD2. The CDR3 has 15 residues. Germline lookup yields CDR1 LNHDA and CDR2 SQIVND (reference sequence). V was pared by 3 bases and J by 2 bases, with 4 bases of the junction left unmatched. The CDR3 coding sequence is TGTGCCAGTAGTATCGGAAGCGGGACCTACAATGAGCAGTTCTTC. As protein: CASSIGSGTYNEQFF.

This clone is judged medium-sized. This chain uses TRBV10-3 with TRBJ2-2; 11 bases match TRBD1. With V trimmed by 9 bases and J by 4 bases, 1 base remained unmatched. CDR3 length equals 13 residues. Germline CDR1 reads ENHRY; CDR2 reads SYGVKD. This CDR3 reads CAMGTGGTGELFF. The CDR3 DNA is TGTGCCATGGGGACAGGGGGCACCGGGGAGCTGTTTTTT.

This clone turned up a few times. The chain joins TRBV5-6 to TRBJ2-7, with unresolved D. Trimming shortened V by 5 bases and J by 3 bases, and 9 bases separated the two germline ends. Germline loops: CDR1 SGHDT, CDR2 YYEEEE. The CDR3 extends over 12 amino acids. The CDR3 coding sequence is TGTGCCAGCAGTCCGGACGGCTACGAGCAGTACTTC. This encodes CASSPDGYEQYF.

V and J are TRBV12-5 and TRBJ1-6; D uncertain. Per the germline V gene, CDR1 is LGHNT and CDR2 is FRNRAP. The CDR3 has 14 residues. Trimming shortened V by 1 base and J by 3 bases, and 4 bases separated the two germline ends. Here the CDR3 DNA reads TGTGCTAGTGGTTTGGCAGACTATAATTCACCCCTCCACTTT. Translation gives CASGLADYNSPLHF.

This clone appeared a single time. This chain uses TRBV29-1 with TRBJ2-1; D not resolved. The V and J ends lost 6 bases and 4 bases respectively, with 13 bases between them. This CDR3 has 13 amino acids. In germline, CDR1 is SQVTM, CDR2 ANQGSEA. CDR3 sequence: CSVKTVTYNEQFF. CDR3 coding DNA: TGCAGCGTAAAGACCGTGACTTACAATGAGCAGTTCTTC.

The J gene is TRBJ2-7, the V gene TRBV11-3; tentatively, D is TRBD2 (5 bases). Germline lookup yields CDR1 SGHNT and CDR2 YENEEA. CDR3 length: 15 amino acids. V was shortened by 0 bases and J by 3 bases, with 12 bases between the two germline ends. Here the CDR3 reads CASSLEYGNYYEQYF. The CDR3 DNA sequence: TGTGCCAGCAGCTTAGAGTACGGGAACTACTACGAGCAGTACTTC. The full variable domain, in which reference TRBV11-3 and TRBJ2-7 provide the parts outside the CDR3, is EAGVVQSPRYKIIEKKQPVAFWCNPISGHNTLYWYLQNLGQGPELLIRYENEEAVDDSQLPKDRFSAERLKGVDSTLKIQPAELGDSAVYLCASSLEYGNYYEQYFGPGTRLTVT.

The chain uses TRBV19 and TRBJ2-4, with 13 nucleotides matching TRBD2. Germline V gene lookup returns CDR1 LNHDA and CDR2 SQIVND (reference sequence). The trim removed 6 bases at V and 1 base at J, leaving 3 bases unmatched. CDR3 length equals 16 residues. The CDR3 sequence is CASRLAGGGAKNIQYF. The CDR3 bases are TGTGCCAGTAGACTAGCGGGAGGGGGTGCCAAAAACATTCAGTACTTC. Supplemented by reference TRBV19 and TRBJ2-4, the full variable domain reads DGGITQSPKYLFRKEGQNVTLSCEQNLNHDAMYWYRQDPGQGLRLIYYSQIVNDFQKGDIAEGYSVSREKKESFPLTVTSAQKNPTAFYLCASRLAGGGAKNIQYFGAGTRLSVL.

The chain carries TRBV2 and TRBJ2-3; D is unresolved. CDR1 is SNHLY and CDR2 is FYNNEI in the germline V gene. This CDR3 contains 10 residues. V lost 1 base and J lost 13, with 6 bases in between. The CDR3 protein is CASSEGQEYF. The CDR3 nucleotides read TGTGCCAGCAGTGAAGGCCAAGAGTATTTT.

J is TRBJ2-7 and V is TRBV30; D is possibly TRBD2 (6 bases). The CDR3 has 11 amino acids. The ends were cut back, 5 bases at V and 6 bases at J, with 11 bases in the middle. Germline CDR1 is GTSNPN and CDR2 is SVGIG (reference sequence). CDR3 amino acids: CAWDLGSEQYF. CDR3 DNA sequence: TGTGCCTGGGACCTCGGGAGCGAGCAGTACTTC.

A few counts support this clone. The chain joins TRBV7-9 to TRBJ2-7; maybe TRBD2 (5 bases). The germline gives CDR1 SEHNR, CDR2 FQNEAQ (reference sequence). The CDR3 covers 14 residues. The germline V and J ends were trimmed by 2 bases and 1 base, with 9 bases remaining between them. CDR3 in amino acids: CASSLTGRSYEQYF. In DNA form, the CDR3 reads TGTGCCAGCAGCTTAACGGGAAGGTCCTACGAGCAGTACTTC.

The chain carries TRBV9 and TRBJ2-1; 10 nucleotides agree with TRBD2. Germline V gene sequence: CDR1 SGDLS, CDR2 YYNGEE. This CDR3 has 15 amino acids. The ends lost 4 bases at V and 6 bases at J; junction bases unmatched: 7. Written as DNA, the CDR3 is TGTGCCAGCAGCCCCAGGCTAGCGGGAGTCAATGAGCAGTTCTTC. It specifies CASSPRLAGVNEQFF.

The CDR3 DNA reads as TGTGCCAGCAGCTCCACGGGACAGGGAACCTCCGAGCAGTACTTC. As protein: CASSSTGQGTSEQYF. The rearrangement uses TRBV7-9 and TRBJ2-7, with TRBD1 matching 9 bases. This CDR3 has 15 amino acids. Germline V gene sequence: CDR1 SEHNR, CDR2 FQNEAQ (reference sequence). V lost 4 bases and J lost 6; bases outside the gene matches: 10.

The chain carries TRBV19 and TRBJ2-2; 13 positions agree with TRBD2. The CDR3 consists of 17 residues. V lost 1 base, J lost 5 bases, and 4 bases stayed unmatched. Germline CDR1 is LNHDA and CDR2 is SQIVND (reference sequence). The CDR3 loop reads CASSIVRLAGGTGELFF. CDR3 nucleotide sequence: TGTGCCAGTAGTATAGTTAGACTAGCGGGAGGAACCGGGGAGCTGTTTTTT. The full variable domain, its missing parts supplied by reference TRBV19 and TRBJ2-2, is DGGITQSPKYLFRKEGQNVTLSCEQNLNHDAMYWYRQDPGQGLRLIYYSQIVNDFQKGDIAEGYSVSREKKESFPLTVTSAQKNPTAFYLCASSIVRLAGGTGELFFGEGSRLTVL.

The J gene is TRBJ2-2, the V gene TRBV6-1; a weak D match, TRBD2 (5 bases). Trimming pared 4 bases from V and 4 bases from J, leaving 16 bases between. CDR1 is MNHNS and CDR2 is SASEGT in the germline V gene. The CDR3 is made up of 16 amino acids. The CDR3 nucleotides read TGTGCCAGCAGTGCCTCTAGCCCACGGGGCACCGGGGAGCTGTTTTTT. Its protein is CASSASSPRGTGELFF.